A selection of T cell receptor beta chains follows, all from one sample in a study of blood T cell repertoires in COVID-19. Some clones are missing from TCRdb's copy, which holds only in-frame ones; the method was immunoSEQ multiplex PCR. The sample shows approximately 170,000 clones, 80% to 85% of them seen only once. The sample comprised PBMCs or T cells enriched from blood (not recorded which). These receptors came from a woman in her fifties or sixties who had recovered from COVID-19. The CDR3 runs from the conserved cysteine through the conserved F or W. Each record gives: J gene, D gene, V gene, clone size, CDR3 protein, CDR3 DNA. D genes are given only for firm matches. Clone size appears in some rows only: once, few, many, or a class for an expanded clone.

>TRBJ2-7|-|TRBV18|-
CASSSTSYEQYF
TGTGCCAGCTCATCAACTTCCTACGAGCAGTACTTC
>TRBJ1-4|TRBD1|TRBV12-3/TRBV12-4|-
CASSFRRGEKLFF
TGTGCCAGCAGCTTCCGCAGGGGGGAAAAACTGTTTTTT
>TRBJ2-2|TRBD1|TRBV4-3|few
CASSQEGQGPTANTGELFF
TGCGCCAGCAGCCAGGAAGGACAGGGACCAACCGCGAACACCGGGGAGCTGTTTTTT
>TRBJ2-7|-|TRBV27|few
CASSIQAYYEQYF
TGTGCCAGCAGTATACAGGCCTACTACGAGCAGTACTTC
>TRBJ1-6|-|TRBV5-4|-
CASSLWQGYVSAPLHF
TGTGCCAGCAGCTTGTGGCAGGGATATGTGTCCGCACCCCTCCACTTT
>TRBJ2-5|TRBD1|TRBV7-9|-
CASSQGRQGVLLVGETQYF
TGTGCCAGCAGCCAAGGTCGACAGGGGGTTCTTCTCGTAGGAGAGACCCAGTACTTC
>TRBJ2-6|-|TRBV7-9|-
CASSLETGPVLTF
TGTGCCAGCAGCTTAGAGACAGGCCCCGTCCTGACTTTC
>TRBJ1-6|-|TRBV13|-
CASSPRHGQSSYNSPLHF
TGTGCCAGCAGCCCCCGACATGGACAGAGCTCCTATAATTCACCCCTCCACTTT
>TRBJ2-1|TRBD2|TRBV19|-
CASSPSSGASTNEQFF
TGTGCCAGTAGTCCCTCTAGCGGAGCATCGACCAATGAGCAGTTCTTC
>TRBJ2-7|-|TRBV12-3/TRBV12-4|once
CASSWEQYEQYF
TGTGCCAGCAGTTGGGAGCAGTACGAGCAGTACTTC
>TRBJ1-1|-|TRBV7-9|-
CASRQTDMNTEAFF
TGTGCCAGCAGACAGACAGACATGAACACTGAAGCTTTCTTT
>TRBJ1-3|-|TRBV29-1|-
CSAGAPAGNTIYF
TGCAGCGCGGGGGCTCCCGCTGGAAACACCATATATTTT
>TRBJ2-3|-|TRBV15|many
CATSRGQSTDTQYF
TGTGCCACCAGCAGAGGACAGAGCACAGATACGCAGTATTTT
>TRBJ2-7|-|TRBV29-1|once
CSVSVSYEQYF
TGCAGCGTTTCGGTCTCCTACGAGCAGTACTTC
>TRBJ2-1|-|TRBV5-4|-
CASSLEPPRANEQFF
TGTGCCAGCAGCTTGGAGCCCCCGCGGGCAAATGAGCAGTTCTTC
>TRBJ1-4|TRBD1|TRBV9|-
CASSVTQGGRNEKLFF
TGTGCCAGCAGCGTCACACAGGGGGGCCGTAATGAAAAACTGTTTTTT
>TRBJ1-5|-|TRBV6-2/TRBV6-3|-
CASRQYSNQPQHF
TGTGCCAGCCGCCAATATAGCAATCAGCCCCAGCATTTT
>TRBJ1-1|TRBD1|TRBV7-9|-
CASSSTWTGGMNTEAFF
TGTGCCAGCAGCTCTACCTGGACAGGGGGCATGAACACTGAAGCTTTCTTT
>TRBJ1-2|-|TRBV4-2|-
CASSQVGGGGYTF
TGTGCCAGCAGCCAAGTGGGGGGTGGCGGCTACACCTTC
>TRBJ1-2|-|TRBV19|once
CASIPPGLTGGYTF
TGTGCCAGTATACCACCAGGGCTGACGGGTGGCTACACCTTC
>TRBJ2-1|TRBD2|TRBV5-1|-
CASSETSGSYNEQFF
TGCGCCAGCAGCGAGACTAGCGGCTCCTACAATGAGCAGTTCTTC
>TRBJ2-4|TRBD1|TRBV19|-
CASIPGQGTTIQYF
TGTGCCAGTATCCCGGGACAGGGGACTACCATTCAGTACTTC
>TRBJ1-2|-|TRBV28|-
CASSFGASYGYTF
TGTGCCAGCAGTTTTGGGGCCTCTTATGGCTACACCTTC
>TRBJ1-5|-|TRBV19|-
CASTMRGRDDHQPQHF
TGTGCCAGTACCATGCGGGGGCGAGACGACCATCAGCCCCAGCATTTT
>TRBJ1-2|-|TRBV7-2|-
CASSLRDSRGYTF
TGTGCCAGCAGCTTAAGAGACAGTCGTGGCTACACCTTC
>TRBJ2-7|-|TRBV12-3/TRBV12-4|-
CASSPGYEQYF
TGTGCCAGCAGCCCCGGTTACGAGCAGTACTTC
>TRBJ1-3|-|TRBV19|-
CASSIQVGGNTIYF
TGTGCCAGTAGTATTCAGGTTGGTGGAAACACCATATATTTT
>TRBJ2-1|TRBD2|TRBV7-8|-
CASSRGLAGTARQFF
TGTGCCAGCAGCCGGGGACTAGCGGGAACAGCGAGGCAGTTCTTC
>TRBJ2-7|TRBD1|TRBV5-4|-
CASSHPGQPYEQYF
TGTGCCAGCAGCCACCCGGGACAGCCCTACGAGCAGTACTTC
>TRBJ2-1|TRBD2|TRBV29-1|-
CSVESGLANEQFF
TGCAGCGTTGAGAGCGGACTAGCGAATGAGCAGTTCTTC
>TRBJ1-1|TRBD1|TRBV7-2|-
CASRFDRVTEAFF
TGTGCCAGCAGATTCGACAGGGTAACTGAAGCTTTCTTT
>TRBJ1-2|-|TRBV14|-
CASSPAGRYGYTF
TGTGCCAGCAGCCCCGCAGGCCGCTATGGCTACACCTTC
>TRBJ2-1|TRBD2|TRBV2|-
CASRAGVEQFF
TGTGCCAGCAGGGCGGGAGTGGAGCAGTTCTTC
>TRBJ1-2|-|TRBV6-5|-
CASRETVNYGYTF
TGTGCCAGCAGAGAGACTGTTAACTATGGCTACACCTTC
>TRBJ1-2|-|TRBV3-1/TRBV3-2|-
CASSQGNTGRYGYTF
TGTGCCAGCAGCCAAGGCAATACAGGGCGCTATGGCTACACCTTC
>TRBJ2-2|TRBD2|TRBV19|-
CASSRLAGARTGELFF
TGTGCCAGTAGTAGACTAGCGGGAGCGCGCACCGGGGAGCTGTTTTTT
>TRBJ1-5|TRBD1|TRBV4-1|-
CASSQGPGTGGFNQPQHF
TGCGCCAGCAGCCAAGGCCCCGGGACAGGGGGCTTCAATCAGCCCCAGCATTTT
>TRBJ1-6|TRBD1|TRBV7-3|-
CASSSGQGAGSPLHF
TGTGCCAGCAGCTCGGGACAGGGGGCAGGGTCACCCCTCCACTTT
>TRBJ2-7|-|TRBV11-1|once
CASSLEQGKQYF
TGTGCCAGCAGCTTAGAACAGGGAAAGCAGTACTTC
>TRBJ2-7|TRBD1|TRBV4-3|-
CASSQHGLGRDRGYEQYF
TGCGCCAGCAGCCAGCACGGGCTCGGACGGGACAGGGGCTACGAGCAGTACTTC
>TRBJ2-7|TRBD2|TRBV6-2/TRBV6-3|-
CASSYSLAGAYEQYF
TGTGCCAGCAGTTACAGCCTGGCGGGGGCCTACGAGCAGTACTTC
>TRBJ1-2|TRBD1|TRBV7-2|-
CASSLNQGEAAGYTF
TGTGCCAGCAGCTTAAATCAGGGGGAGGCTGCTGGCTACACCTTC
>TRBJ1-5|-|TRBV18|-
CASSPGGANQPQHF
TGTGCCAGCTCACCTGGGGGGGCTAATCAGCCCCAGCATTTT
>TRBJ1-1|-|TRBV5-1|-
CASSSQGVNTEAFF
TGCGCCAGCAGCTCACAGGGCGTGAACACTGAAGCTTTCTTT
>TRBJ2-3|TRBD2|TRBV4-3|-
CASSQIAGGRGTDTQYF
TGCGCCAGCAGCCAAATAGCGGGAGGGCGGGGCACAGATACGCAGTATTTT
>TRBJ2-1|-|TRBV27|-
CASSPRIPHGLGGYNEQFF
TGTGCCAGCAGTCCCCGCATCCCACACGGACTAGGGGGCTACAATGAGCAGTTCTTC
>TRBJ2-3|-|TRBV6-2/TRBV6-3|-
CASSYGREIRVDTQYF
TGTGCCAGCAGTTACGGTCGGGAAATTCGTGTGGATACGCAGTATTTT
>TRBJ1-1|TRBD1|TRBV12-3/TRBV12-4|once
CASSKTGITEAFF
TGTGCCAGCAGTAAGACAGGGATCACTGAAGCTTTCTTT
>TRBJ2-2|TRBD2|TRBV5-1|-
CASSLVPAGANTGELFF
TGCGCCAGCAGCTTGGTGCCAGCGGGGGCGAACACCGGGGAGCTGTTTTTT
>TRBJ1-1|-|TRBV7-9|once
CASSLGEAEAFF
TGTGCCAGCAGCTTAGGGGAGGCTGAAGCTTTCTTT
>TRBJ1-3|TRBD1|TRBV7-7|-
CASSSGQGSGNTIYF
TGTGCTAGCAGCAGCGGACAGGGCTCTGGAAACACCATATATTTT
>TRBJ2-1|TRBD2|TRBV6-5|-
CASSYISGVYEQFF
TGTGCCAGCAGTTACATTAGCGGGGTATATGAGCAGTTCTTC
>TRBJ2-4|TRBD1|TRBV7-2|-
CASSLAGGRNIQYF
TGTGCCAGCAGCTTAGCAGGGGGCAGGAACATTCAGTACTTC
>TRBJ1-2|TRBD1|TRBV5-4|once
CASSRDRDYGYTF
TGTGCCAGCAGCCGGGACAGGGACTATGGCTACACCTTC